Listed here are 16 T cell receptor beta chains from one sample, sequenced in a study of neurological immune-mediated disorders. Time point meaning: longitudinal time-point 1 (baseline). TCRdb re-called the 5' RACE reads through MiXCR, storing one row per CDR3 protein. The profile shows tens of thousands of distinct CDR3 sequences, roughly a tenth of them singletons. The specimen was PBMCs. These receptors were taken from a man aged 25 to 45 in good health.

This clonotype was detected many times. V gene TRBV7-9 combines with J gene TRBJ2-1; D not resolved. Germline V lookup: CDR1 SEHNR, CDR2 FQNEAQ (reference sequence). The V end lost 5 bases, the J end lost 4 bases, and 15 bases lay between the germline ends. This CDR3 is built from 15 residues. The DNA for the CDR3 is TGTGCCAGCAGCCGAACGGCTAGTTTATACAATGAGCAGTTCTTC. Translated: CASSRTASLYNEQFF.

This clonotype was picked up many times. This chain links TRBV12-3 or TRBV12-4 with TRBJ2-1; no definite D call. The CDR3 spans 12 residues. V lost 1 base, J lost 9 bases, and 7 bases lay in between. CDR3 protein: CASSLDRSEQFF. In DNA, the CDR3 is TGTGCCAGCAGTTTAGATCGAAGTGAGCAGTTCTTC.

This clonotype was seen at least ten times. The J gene is TRBJ2-7, the V gene TRBV28; maybe TRBD1 (7 bases). Trimming shortened V by 5 bases and J by 4 bases, and 12 bases separated the two germline ends. Germline V gene data show CDR1 as MDHEN and CDR2 as SYDVKM. This CDR3 region has 13 residues. In DNA, the CDR3 is TGTGCCAGCAGTCTCAGGGGGAGGTACGAGCAGTACTTC. It specifies CASSLRGRYEQYF. Combining the CDR3 with reference TRBV28 and TRBJ2-7 gives the whole variable domain DVKVTQSSRYLVKRTGEKVFLECVQDMDHENMFWYRQDPGLGLRLIYFSYDVKMKEKGDIPEGYSVSREKKERFSLILESASTNQTSMYLCASSLRGRYEQYFGPGTRLTVT.

There are a few counts of this clonotype. The chain has TRBV20-1 and TRBJ2-7, with D tentatively TRBD1 or TRBD2 (5 bases each). Trimming shortened V by 4 bases and J by 7 bases, and 20 bases separated the two germline ends. This CDR3 spans 14 amino acids. Germline assignment: CDR1 DFQATT and CDR2 SNEGSKA (reference sequence). CDR3 sequence: CSATTGTKIGEQYF. The CDR3 DNA follows: TGCAGTGCTACCACCGGGACGAAGATTGGGGAGCAGTACTTC.

The sample holds many counts of this clonotype. The gene calls are TRBV15 and TRBJ2-1, with D unclear. This CDR3 is 15 amino acids long. Looked up from germline, CDR1 is LNHNV and CDR2 is YYDKDF (reference sequence). Trimming pared 0 bases from V and 8 bases from J, leaving 14 bases between. CDR3 amino acids: CATSRDLQSHDEQFF. CDR3 nucleotide sequence: TGTGCCACCAGCAGAGATCTGCAGAGTCACGATGAGCAGTTCTTC.

The chain uses TRBV10-3 and TRBJ1-5; 7 positions match TRBD1. J gave up 4 bases and V 5 bases, and 11 bases lay outside the gene matches. CDR1 ENHRY and CDR2 SYGVKD come from the germline V gene. The CDR3 is 16 amino acids. CDR3 in amino acids: CAISQTETGPNQPQHF. The CDR3 region has the DNA TGTGCCATCAGTCAAACCGAGACAGGGCCAAATCAGCCCCAGCATTTT.

This clonotype was detected a few times. An end of the junction differs from the germline gene, which may be a read error. CDR3 bases: TGTGCCAGCAGCCTAGCGGGAGCCCCGGGAAGCACAGATACGCAGTATTTT. Protein product: CASSLAGAPGSTDTQYF. The chain couples TRBV7-8 to TRBJ2-3; 10 positions agree with TRBD2. There are 17 residues in the CDR3. CDR1 SGHVS and CDR2 FQNEAQ come from the germline V gene. Complete variable domain (other parts from reference TRBV7-8 and TRBJ2-3): GAGVSQSPRYKVAKRGQDVALRCDPISGHVSLFWYQQALGQGPEFLTYFQNEAQLDKSGLPSDRFFAERPEGSVSTLKIQRTQQEDSAVYLCASSLAGAPGSTDTQYFGPGTRLTVL.

This clonotype has at least ten counts. The genes are TRBV5-1 and TRBJ1-1; D is undetermined. V lost 0 bases and J lost 1, with 10 bases in between. In germline, CDR1 is SGHRS, CDR2 YFSETQ. The CDR3 runs to 15 residues. CDR3 region: CASSLELATNTEAFF. DNA of the CDR3: TGCGCCAGCAGCTTGGAGCTAGCTACGAACACTGAAGCTTTCTTT. Looking up the rest from reference TRBV5-1 and TRBJ1-1 gives the full variable domain: KAGVTQTPRYLIKTRGQQVTLSCSPISGHRSVSWYQQTPGQGLQFLFEYFSETQRNKGNFPGRFSGRQFSNSRSEMNVSTLELGDSALYLCASSLELATNTEAFFGQGTRLTVV.

This clonotype appeared many times. The chain recombines TRBV5-1 with TRBJ2-3; D is undetermined. The V gene lost 0 bases and the J gene lost 0 bases, with 11 bases spanning the gap. CDR3 length: 16 residues. Germline V gene sequence: CDR1 SGHRS, CDR2 YFSETQ. CDR3 region: CASSLEWVSSTDTQYF. As DNA, the CDR3 is TGCGCCAGCAGCTTGGAATGGGTTTCTAGCACAGATACGCAGTATTTT. Looking up the rest from reference TRBV5-1 and TRBJ2-3 gives the full variable domain: KAGVTQTPRYLIKTRGQQVTLSCSPISGHRSVSWYQQTPGQGLQFLFEYFSETQRNKGNFPGRFSGRQFSNSRSEMNVSTLELGDSALYLCASSLEWVSSTDTQYFGPGTRLTVL.

There are many counts of this clonotype. The chain couples TRBV3-1 to TRBJ2-7, with 8 positions matching TRBD2. J lost 7 bases, V lost 4 bases, and 15 bases had no gene match. The CDR3 loop spans 16 amino acids. Germline CDR1 is LGHDT and CDR2 is YNNKEL (reference sequence). For the CDR3, the DNA is TGTGCCAGCAGCCCCGGGGATAGCGGGGCCCACGGAGAGCAGTACTTC. It is translated as CASSPGDSGAHGEQYF.

This clonotype was seen ten or more times. The chain is built from TRBV28 and TRBJ2-5, with a weak D call TRBD1 (5 bases). CDR3 size: 13 residues. Germline V gene data show CDR1 as MDHEN and CDR2 as SYDVKM. V was pared by 3 bases and J by 5 bases, with 10 bases between. CDR3 in DNA: TGTGCCAGCAGTTTGGCAGGGAAGGAGACCCAGTACTTC. Its translation is CASSLAGKETQYF.

In its sample, this clonotype was seen many times. The rearrangement uses TRBV24-1 and TRBJ2-7; D gene unclear. This CDR3 is built from 12 residues. V was cut by 5 bases and J by 3 bases, with 7 bases left in between. CDR1 and CDR2 (germline): KGHDR, SFDVKD. CDR3 sequence: CATSAGSYEQYF. The CDR3 nucleotides are TGTGCCACCAGTGCCGGCAGCTACGAGCAGTACTTC.

Points on this clonotype: A read error may produce the germline difference seen at one junction end. The chain carries TRBV2 and TRBJ1-2; D gene ambiguous. There are 13 residues in the CDR3. Germline CDR1 is SNHLY and CDR2 is FYNNEI. The CDR3: CASRRLSEDGYTF. The CDR3 region has the DNA TGTGCCAGCAGGAGACTATCAGAGGATGGATACACCTTC.

As to this clonotype: A read error may explain this, as a much larger clone is one base away. The chain has TRBV7-3 and TRBJ2-2; TRBD2 aligns across 8 bases. The CDR3 extends over 14 amino acids. Unmatched junction bases numbered 9, after V lost 5 bases and J lost 10 bases. The germline gives CDR1 SGHTA, CDR2 FQGTGA. In nucleotides, the CDR3 is TGTGCCAGCAGCCCGTATAGCGGGATGGAGGAGCTGTTTTTT. The encoded protein is CASSPYSGMEELFF.

The chain combines TRBV5-1 with TRBJ1-5; possible D gene TRBD1, 5 bases. Trimming shortened V by 7 bases and J by 2 bases, and 22 bases separated the two germline ends. Germline V lookup: CDR1 SGHRS, CDR2 YFSETQ. This CDR3 has 17 amino acids. Here the CDR3 DNA reads TGCGCCAGCGGTCTCAAATTCAGGGAAACCGGCAATCAGCCCCAGCATTTT. It is translated as CASGLKFRETGNQPQHF.

This clonotype was seen at least ten times. The chain couples TRBV27 to TRBJ2-3; 10 positions agree with TRBD2. CDR1 MNHEY and CDR2 SMNVEV come from the germline V gene (reference sequence). V lost 3 bases to trimming and J lost 1 base; unmatched junction nucleotides: 4. This CDR3 comprises 16 residues. The CDR3 DNA sequence: TGTGCCAGCAGTTTGCTCGGGACTAGCGGCACAGATACGCAGTATTTT. This translates into CASSLLGTSGTDTQYF.